These 10 T cell receptor beta chains were sequenced from one sample in a study of regulatory T cells in long-lasting Graves disease. Relying on iRepertoire HTBI primers and Arm-PCR of CDR3 regions, the team built TCR beta libraries. A single record per CDR3 protein comes from TCRdb applying MiXCR to the multiplex PCR reads. The sample contains over 450,000 distinct CDR3 sequences, about 22% of which appear only once. The time point is: persistent/refractory GD, antithyroid drugs over 5 years with positive TRAb. The TCR library was made from RNA that had been extracted from PBMCs in TRIzol. The source material was peripheral blood mononuclear cells (PBMCs), sampled when the disease was refractory, from a patient treated with antithyroid drugs. The receptors here all came from a female donor with Graves disease.

In this sample, this clonotype turned up a few times. The chain joins TRBV5-6 to TRBJ2-2; unclear D gene. The CDR3 covers 16 residues. The V gene lost 2 bases and the J gene lost 7 bases, with 18 bases spanning the gap. The V gene's germline CDR1 is SGHDT and CDR2 YYEEEE. The CDR3 sequence is CASSLTLRTFVGELFF. Here the CDR3 DNA reads TGTGCCAGCAGCTTAACGCTTAGGACGTTCGTCGGGGAGCTGTTTTTT.

V gene TRBV11-2 combines with J gene TRBJ2-7; perhaps TRBD1 as D (6 bases). The V end was cut by 9 bases, the J end by 3 bases, with 18 bases between. This CDR3 spans 14 amino acids. Germline V gene data show CDR1 as SGHAT and CDR2 as FQNNGV. DNA for the CDR3: TGTGCCAGTCAGCTTAGTAAGGGGGACTACGAGCAGTACTTC. It is translated as CASQLSKGDYEQYF.

This clonotype was recorded at least ten times. The CDR3 sequence: CASSLDPTSGGFLYEQYF. The DNA of the CDR3 is TGTGCCAGCAGCTTAGATCCCACTAGCGGGGGATTCCTCTACGAGCAGTACTTC. This rearrangement joins TRBV11-2 to TRBJ2-7; 11 bases are a match to TRBD2. The CDR3 has 18 amino acids. In germline, CDR1 is SGHAT, CDR2 FQNNGV. V lost 0 bases, J lost 3 bases, and 10 bases stayed unmatched.

This clonotype was counted at least ten times. This chain links TRBV9 with TRBJ1-4; maybe TRBD1 (6 bases). Germline V gives CDR1 SGDLS, CDR2 YYNGEE. V gave up 4 bases and J gave up 7 bases, with 17 bases separating them. The CDR3 is 15 amino acids. The CDR3 protein is CASSLTGHYAEKLFF. CDR3 sequence (DNA): TGTGCCAGCAGCCTGACGGGACACTATGCTGAAAAACTGTTTTTT.

The gene calls are TRBV29-1 and TRBJ2-4; D not resolved. This CDR3 is 14 amino acids long. CDR1 is SQVTM and CDR2 is ANQGSEA in the germline V gene. The V end lost 4 bases, the J end lost 2 bases, and 12 bases lay between the germline ends. Written as DNA, the CDR3 is TGCAGCGTTGTTTCGGGCGGAACCAAAAACATTCAGTACTTC. Translating it yields CSVVSGGTKNIQYF.

This clonotype was observed many times. The chain couples TRBV15 to TRBJ2-7, with a weak D call TRBD1 (5 bases). Looked up from germline, CDR1 is LNHNV and CDR2 is YYDKDF (reference sequence). V lost 0 bases and J lost 6, with 24 bases in between. This CDR3 comprises 18 residues. CDR3 residues: CATSRDKTSRQNYGEQYF. Written as DNA, the CDR3 is TGTGCCACCAGCAGAGATAAGACTTCGAGACAGAACTACGGCGAGCAGTACTTC.

This CDR3 is CASSFLRGEQYF. As DNA, the CDR3 is TGTGCCAGCAGTTTCCTACGGGGGGAGCAGTACTTC. The chain recombines TRBV27 with TRBJ2-7, with D tentatively TRBD2 (6 bases). CDR1 is MNHEY and CDR2 is SMNVEV in the germline V gene (reference sequence). The CDR3 contains 12 residues. V lost 3 bases and J 7 bases, leaving 10 bases between the germline ends.

The CDR3 protein is CASSLDLGEPLGELFF. For the CDR3, the DNA is TGTGCCAGCAGCTTAGATCTGGGGGAGCCCTTGGGGGAGCTGTTTTTT. The V and J genes are TRBV11-2 and TRBJ2-2, with D possibly called TRBD1 or TRBD2 (5 bases each). The CDR3 has 16 amino acids. CDR1 is SGHAT, CDR2 FQNNGV, per germline. Trimming took off 0 bases at V and 8 bases at J, with 16 bases between the two ends. Based on the CDR3 plus reference TRBV11-2 and TRBJ2-2, the full variable domain is EAGVAQSPRYKIIEKRQSVAFWCNPISGHATLYWYQQILGQGPKLLIQFQNNGVVDDSQLPKDRFSAERLKGVDSTLKIQPAKLEDSAVYLCASSLDLGEPLGELFFGEGSRLTVL.

This clonotype was detected only a few times. The CDR3 protein is CASSPWGGNYGYTF. CDR3 in DNA: TGTGCCAGCAGCCCTTGGGGGGGTAACTATGGCTACACCTTC. The rearrangement uses TRBV7-2 and TRBJ1-2; D is perhaps TRBD1 (5 bases). Germline CDR1 is SGHTA and CDR2 is FQGNSA. The CDR3 extends over 14 amino acids. Trimming removed 5 bases at V and 1 base at J, with 11 bases between.

This clonotype was observed at least ten times. V is TRBV20-1 and J is TRBJ2-7; 7 bases agree with TRBD2. The CDR3 has 17 residues. Germline V gives CDR1 DFQATT, CDR2 SNEGSKA (reference sequence). J gave up 4 bases and V 0 bases, and 15 bases lay outside the gene matches. CDR3 residues: CSARDRTLGGGPYEQYF. The CDR3 nucleotides are TGCAGTGCTAGAGATCGGACCTTGGGGGGAGGGCCTTACGAGCAGTACTTC.